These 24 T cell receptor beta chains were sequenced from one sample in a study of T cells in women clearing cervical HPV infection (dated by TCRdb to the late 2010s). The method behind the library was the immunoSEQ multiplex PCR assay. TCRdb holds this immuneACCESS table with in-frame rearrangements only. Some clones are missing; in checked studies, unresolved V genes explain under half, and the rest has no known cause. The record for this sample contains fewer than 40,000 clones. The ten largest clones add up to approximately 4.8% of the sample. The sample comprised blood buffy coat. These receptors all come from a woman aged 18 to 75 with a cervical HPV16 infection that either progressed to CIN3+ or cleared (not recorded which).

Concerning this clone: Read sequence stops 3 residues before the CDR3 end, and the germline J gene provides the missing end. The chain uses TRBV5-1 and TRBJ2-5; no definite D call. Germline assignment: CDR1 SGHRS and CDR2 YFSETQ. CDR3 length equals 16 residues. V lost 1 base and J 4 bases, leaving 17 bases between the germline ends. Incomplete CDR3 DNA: TGCGCCAGCAGCTTGTCTTCAACTGTGAACGGAGAGACC. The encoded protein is CASSLSSTVNGET. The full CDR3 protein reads CASSLSSTVNGETQYF.

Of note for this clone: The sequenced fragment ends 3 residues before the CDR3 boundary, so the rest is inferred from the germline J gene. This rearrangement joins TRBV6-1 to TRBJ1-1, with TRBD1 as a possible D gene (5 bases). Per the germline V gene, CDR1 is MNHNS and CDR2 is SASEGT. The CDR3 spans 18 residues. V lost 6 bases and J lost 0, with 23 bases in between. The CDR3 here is CASRELAGGTGMNTEAFF. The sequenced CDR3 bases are TGTGCCAGCAGGGAACTCGCGGGGGGAACGGGGATGAACACTGAA.

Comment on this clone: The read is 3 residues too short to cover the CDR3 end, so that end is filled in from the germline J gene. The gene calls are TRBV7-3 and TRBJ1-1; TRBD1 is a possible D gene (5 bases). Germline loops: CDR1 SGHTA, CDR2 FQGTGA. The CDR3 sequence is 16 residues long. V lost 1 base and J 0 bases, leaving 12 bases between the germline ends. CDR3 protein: CASSLKSDNMNTEAFF. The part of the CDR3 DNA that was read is TGTGCCAGCAGCTTAAAATCGGACAACATGAACACTGAA.

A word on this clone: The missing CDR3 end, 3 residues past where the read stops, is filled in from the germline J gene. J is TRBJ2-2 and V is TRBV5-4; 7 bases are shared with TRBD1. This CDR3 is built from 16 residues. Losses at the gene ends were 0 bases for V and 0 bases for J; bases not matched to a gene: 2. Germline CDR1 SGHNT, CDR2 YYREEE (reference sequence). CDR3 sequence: CASSLEGATNTGELFF. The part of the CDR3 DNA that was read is TGTGCCAGCAGCTTGGAGGGGGCTACGAACACCGGGGAG.

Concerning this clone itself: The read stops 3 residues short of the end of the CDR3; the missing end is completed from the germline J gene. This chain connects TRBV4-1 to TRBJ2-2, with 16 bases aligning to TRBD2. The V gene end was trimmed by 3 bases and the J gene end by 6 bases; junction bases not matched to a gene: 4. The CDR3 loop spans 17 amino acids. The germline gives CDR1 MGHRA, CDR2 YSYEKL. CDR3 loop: CASSQGLAGGRAGELFF. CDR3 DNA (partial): TGCGCCAGCAGCCAGGGACTAGCGGGGGGGCGGGCCGGGGAG.

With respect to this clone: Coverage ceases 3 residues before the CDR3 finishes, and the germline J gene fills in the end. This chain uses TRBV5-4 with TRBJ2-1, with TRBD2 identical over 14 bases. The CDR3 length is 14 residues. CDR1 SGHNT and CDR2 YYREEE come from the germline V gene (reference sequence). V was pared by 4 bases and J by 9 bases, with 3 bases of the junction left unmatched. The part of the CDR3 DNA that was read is TGTGCCAGCAGCCCAGGACTAGCGGGAGGTGAG. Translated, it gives CASSPGLAGGE. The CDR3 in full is CASSPGLAGGEQFF. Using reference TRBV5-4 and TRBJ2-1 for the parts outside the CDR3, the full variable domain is ETGVTQSPTHLIKTRGQQVTLRCSSQSGHNTVSWYQQALGQGPQFIFQYYREEENGRGNFPPRFSGLQFPNYSSELNVNALELDDSALYLCASSPGLAGGEQFFGPGTRLTVL.

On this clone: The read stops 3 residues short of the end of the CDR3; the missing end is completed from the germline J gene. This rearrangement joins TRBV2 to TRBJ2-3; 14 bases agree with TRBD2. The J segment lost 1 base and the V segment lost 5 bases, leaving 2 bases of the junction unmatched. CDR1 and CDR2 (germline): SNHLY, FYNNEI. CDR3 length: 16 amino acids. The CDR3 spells CASSTGLAGGTDTQYF. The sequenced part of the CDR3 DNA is TGTGCCAGCAGTACGGGACTAGCGGGGGGCACAGATACG.

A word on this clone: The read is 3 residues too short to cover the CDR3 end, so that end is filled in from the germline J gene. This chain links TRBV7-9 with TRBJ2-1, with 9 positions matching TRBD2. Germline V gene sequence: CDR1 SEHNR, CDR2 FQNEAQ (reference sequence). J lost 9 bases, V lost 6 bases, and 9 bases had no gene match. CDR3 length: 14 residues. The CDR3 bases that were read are TGTGCCAGCAGAGTCAGCGGGGGGCCGGGTGAG. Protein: CASRVSGGPGE. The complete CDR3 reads CASRVSGGPGEQFF.

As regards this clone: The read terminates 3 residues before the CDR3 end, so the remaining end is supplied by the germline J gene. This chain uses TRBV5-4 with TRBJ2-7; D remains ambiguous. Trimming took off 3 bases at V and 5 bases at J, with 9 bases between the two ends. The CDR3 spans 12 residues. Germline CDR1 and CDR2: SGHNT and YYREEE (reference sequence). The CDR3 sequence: CASSSYFNEQYF. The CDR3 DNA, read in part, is TGTGCCAGCAGCTCGTACTTCAACGAG. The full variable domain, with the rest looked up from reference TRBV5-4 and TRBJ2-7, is ETGVTQSPTHLIKTRGQQVTLRCSSQSGHNTVSWYQQALGQGPQFIFQYYREEENGRGNFPPRFSGLQFPNYSSELNVNALELDDSALYLCASSSYFNEQYFGPGTRLTVT.

The sequenced CDR3 bases are TGTGCCAGCAGCTTGACAGGGGGAACGACCGGGGAG. Translated: CASSLTGGTTGE. The complete CDR3 sequence is CASSLTGGTTGELFF. This sequence joins TRBV5-4 and TRBJ2-2; the match to TRBD1 covers 8 bases. The read ends 3 residues early relative to the CDR3; the germline J gene fills the gap. The CDR3 runs 15 residues. Germline CDR1 reads SGHNT; CDR2 reads YYREEE (reference sequence). The ends lost 1 base at V and 5 bases at J; junction bases unmatched: 4.

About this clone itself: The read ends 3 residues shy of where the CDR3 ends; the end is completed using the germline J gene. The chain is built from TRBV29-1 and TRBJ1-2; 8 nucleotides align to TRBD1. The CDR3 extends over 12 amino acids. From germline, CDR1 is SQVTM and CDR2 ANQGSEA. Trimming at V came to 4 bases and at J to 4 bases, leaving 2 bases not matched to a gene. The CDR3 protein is CSVGDRGYGYTF. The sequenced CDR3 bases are TGCAGCGTTGGCGACAGGGGCTATGGC.

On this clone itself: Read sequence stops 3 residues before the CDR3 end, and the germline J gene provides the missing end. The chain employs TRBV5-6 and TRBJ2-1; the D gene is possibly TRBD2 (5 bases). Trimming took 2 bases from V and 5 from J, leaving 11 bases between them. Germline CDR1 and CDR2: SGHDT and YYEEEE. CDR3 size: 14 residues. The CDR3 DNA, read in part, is TGTGCCAGCAGCTTCGAACTAGGCGACAATGAG. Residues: CASSFELGDNE. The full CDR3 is CASSFELGDNEQFF.

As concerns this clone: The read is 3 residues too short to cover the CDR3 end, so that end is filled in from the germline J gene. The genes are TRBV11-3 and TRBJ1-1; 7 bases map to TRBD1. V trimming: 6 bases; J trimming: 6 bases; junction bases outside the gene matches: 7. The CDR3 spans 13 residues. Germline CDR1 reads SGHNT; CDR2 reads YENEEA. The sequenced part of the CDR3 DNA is TGTGCCAGCAGTCGACAGGGAACGTCTGAA. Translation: CASSRQGTSE. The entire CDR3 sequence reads CASSRQGTSEAFF.

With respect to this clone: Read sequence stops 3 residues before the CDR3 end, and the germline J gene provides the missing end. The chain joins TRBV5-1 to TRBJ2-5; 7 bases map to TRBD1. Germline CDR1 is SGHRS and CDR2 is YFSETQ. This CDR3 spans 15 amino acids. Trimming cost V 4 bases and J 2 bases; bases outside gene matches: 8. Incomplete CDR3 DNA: TGCGCCAGCAGCCCTACAGGGACAGCACAAGAGACC. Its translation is CASSPTGTAQET. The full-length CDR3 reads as CASSPTGTAQETQYF. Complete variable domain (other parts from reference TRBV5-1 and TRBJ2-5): KAGVTQTPRYLIKTRGQQVTLSCSPISGHRSVSWYQQTPGQGLQFLFEYFSETQRNKGNFPGRFSGRQFSNSRSEMNVSTLELGDSALYLCASSPTGTAQETQYFGPGTRLLVL.

CDR3 DNA (partial): TGTGCCAGTAGTATAAAACAGGGCTCCTACAATGAG. It codes for CASSIKQGSYNE. From start to end, the CDR3 is CASSIKQGSYNEQFF. The V call is TRBV19, the J call TRBJ2-1, with D possibly TRBD1 on 6 matching bases. Read coverage stops 3 residues before the CDR3 terminus; the germline J gene supplies the remainder. The germline V gene has CDR1 LNHDA and CDR2 SQIVND (reference sequence). Between the trimmed V and J ends, which lost 2 bases and 0 bases, there was a span of 8 bases. The CDR3 sequence is 15 residues long. Supplemented by reference TRBV19 and TRBJ2-1, the full variable domain reads DGGITQSPKYLFRKEGQNVTLSCEQNLNHDAMYWYRQDPGQGLRLIYYSQIVNDFQKGDIAEGYSVSREKKESFPLTVTSAQKNPTAFYLCASSIKQGSYNEQFFGPGTRLTVL.

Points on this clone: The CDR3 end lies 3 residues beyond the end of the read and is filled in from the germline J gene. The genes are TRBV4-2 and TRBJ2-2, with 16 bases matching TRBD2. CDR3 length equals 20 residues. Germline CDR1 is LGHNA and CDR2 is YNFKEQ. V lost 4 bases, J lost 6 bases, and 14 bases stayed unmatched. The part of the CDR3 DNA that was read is TGTGCCAGCAGCCCGGGACTAGCGGGGGGGCGTGACCTGGAGTCCGGGGAG. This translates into CASSPGLAGGRDLESGE. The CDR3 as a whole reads CASSPGLAGGRDLESGELFF.

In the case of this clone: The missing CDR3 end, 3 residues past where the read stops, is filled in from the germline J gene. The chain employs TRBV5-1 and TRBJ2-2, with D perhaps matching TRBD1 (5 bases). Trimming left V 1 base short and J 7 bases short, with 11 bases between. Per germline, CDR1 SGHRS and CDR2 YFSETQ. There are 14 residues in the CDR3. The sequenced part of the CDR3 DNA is TGCGCCAGCAGCTTGTCTGGGGCTGGCGGGGAG. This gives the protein CASSLSGAGGE. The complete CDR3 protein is CASSLSGAGGELFF.

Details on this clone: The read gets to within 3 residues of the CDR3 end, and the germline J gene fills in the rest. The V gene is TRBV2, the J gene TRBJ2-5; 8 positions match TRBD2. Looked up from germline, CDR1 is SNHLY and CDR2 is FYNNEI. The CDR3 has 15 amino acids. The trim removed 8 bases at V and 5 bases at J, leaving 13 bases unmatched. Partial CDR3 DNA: TGTGCCAGCGGGAGGGTGCGGGGGGCGGGTGAGACC. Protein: CASGRVRGAGET. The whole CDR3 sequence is CASGRVRGAGETQYF.

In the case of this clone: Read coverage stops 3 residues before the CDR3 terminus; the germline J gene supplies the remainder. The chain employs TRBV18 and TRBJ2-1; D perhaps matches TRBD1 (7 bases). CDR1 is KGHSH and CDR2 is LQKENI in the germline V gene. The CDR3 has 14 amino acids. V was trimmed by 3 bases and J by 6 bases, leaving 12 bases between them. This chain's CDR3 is CASSPQQGGNEQFF. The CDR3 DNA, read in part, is TGTGCCAGCTCACCTCAGCAGGGGGGCAATGAG.

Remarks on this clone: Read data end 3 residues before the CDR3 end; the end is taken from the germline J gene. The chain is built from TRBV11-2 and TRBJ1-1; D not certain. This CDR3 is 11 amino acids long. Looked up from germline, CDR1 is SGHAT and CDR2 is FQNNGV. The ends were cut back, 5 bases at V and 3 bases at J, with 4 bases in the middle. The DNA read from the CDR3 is TGTGCCAGCAGCCGTGACACTGAA. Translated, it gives CASSRDTE. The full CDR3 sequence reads CASSRDTEAFF.

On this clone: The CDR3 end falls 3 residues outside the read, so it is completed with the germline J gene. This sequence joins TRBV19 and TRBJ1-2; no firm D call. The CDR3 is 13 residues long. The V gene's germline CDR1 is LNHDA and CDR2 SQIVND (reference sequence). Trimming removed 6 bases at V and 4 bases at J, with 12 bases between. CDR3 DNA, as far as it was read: TGTGCCAGTAGGGAGGACGGGGTCTATGGC. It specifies CASREDGVYG. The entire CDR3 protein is CASREDGVYGYTF.

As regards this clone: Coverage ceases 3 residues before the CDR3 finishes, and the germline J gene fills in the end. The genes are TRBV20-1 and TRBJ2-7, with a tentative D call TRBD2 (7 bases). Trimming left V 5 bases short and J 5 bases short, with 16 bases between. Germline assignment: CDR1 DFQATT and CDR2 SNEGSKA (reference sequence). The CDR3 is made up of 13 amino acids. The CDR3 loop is CSAREGGRDEQYF. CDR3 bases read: TGCAGTGCTCGCGAGGGGGGGCGCGACGAG.

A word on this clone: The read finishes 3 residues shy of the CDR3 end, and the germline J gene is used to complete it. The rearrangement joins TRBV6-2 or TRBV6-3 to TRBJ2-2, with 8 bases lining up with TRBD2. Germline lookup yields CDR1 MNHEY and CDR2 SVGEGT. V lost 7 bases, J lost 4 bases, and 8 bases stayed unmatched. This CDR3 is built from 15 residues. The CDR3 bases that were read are TGTGCCAGCACGGCCGGCGGGGGGACCACCGGGGAG. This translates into CASTAGGGTTGE. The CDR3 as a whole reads CASTAGGGTTGELFF.

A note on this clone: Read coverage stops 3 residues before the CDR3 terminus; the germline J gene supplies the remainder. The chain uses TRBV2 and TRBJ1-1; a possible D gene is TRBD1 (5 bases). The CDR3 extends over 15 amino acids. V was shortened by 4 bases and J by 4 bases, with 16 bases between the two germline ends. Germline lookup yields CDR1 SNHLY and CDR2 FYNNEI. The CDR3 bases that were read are TGTGCCAGCAGTGCCCTCGGGGGGTTGGGCACTGAA. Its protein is CASSALGGLGTE. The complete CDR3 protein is CASSALGGLGTEAFF. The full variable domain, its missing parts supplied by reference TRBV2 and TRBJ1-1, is EPEVTQTPSHQVTQMGQEVILRCVPISNHLYFYWYRQILGQKVEFLVSFYNNEISEKSEIFDDQFSVERPDGSNFTLKIRSTKLEDSAMYFCASSALGGLGTEAFFGQGTRLTVV.